Reported below is one TCR beta chain. Its antigen is currently unknown. One end of the junction is discordant with germline, which a read error may explain. This CDR3 is built from 16 residues. CDR1 is MDHEN and CDR2 is SYDVKM in the germline V gene. Generated by immunoSEQ multiplex PCR, the TCRdb table keeps only in-frame clones and is missing some. The table lists fewer than 100,000 clones, just under 95% of them singletons. The data originate from a study of PD-1 blockade in classical Hodgkin lymphoma. Study in general: Patients were given intravenous nivolumab, 3 mg/kg, every 2 weeks.

Whole-study results and caveats: Any patient who commenced nivolumab under 1 year after ASCT was excluded.

All trial patients relapsed after autologous stem cell transplantation. The chain combines TRBV28 with TRBJ2-3; TRBD2 aligns across 9 bases. This TCR was recovered from a human donor with classical Hodgkin lymphoma. The material sequenced was peripheral blood mononuclear cells (PBMCs), taken at baseline. The CDR3: CASSLLAAGGTDTQYF. CDR3 coding DNA: TGTGCCAGCAGTTTATTGGCAGCGGGAGGCACCGATACGCAGTATTTT.